What follows are 21 T cell receptor beta chains derived from one specimen sequenced in a study of response to subunit inactivated influenza vaccine. TCRdb independently ran MiXCR on the RT-PCR reads; one entry per CDR3 protein. The sample shows almost 600,000 distinct CDR3 sequences, 12% to 15% of them seen only once. The material was PBMCs from blood, obtained 12 days after vaccination. The origin of the receptors is a man aged 50-60 years who received an inactivated influenza vaccine.

The sample holds many counts of this clonotype. The chain carries TRBV5-1 and TRBJ2-1, with 7 bases fitting TRBD2. This CDR3 has 15 residues. Trimming at V came to 1 base and at J to 5 bases, leaving 6 bases not matched to a gene. Germline assignment: CDR1 SGHRS and CDR2 YFSETQ. CDR3 loop: CASSLRAGLDNEQFF. The CDR3 DNA reads as TGCGCCAGCAGCTTGCGAGCGGGGCTAGACAATGAGCAGTTCTTC.

This clonotype was seen repeatedly, ten times or more. CDR3 amino acids: CASSFPHAYNEQFF. The CDR3, as DNA: TGTGCCAGCAGCTTCCCTCACGCTTACAATGAGCAGTTCTTC. The chain employs TRBV7-2 and TRBJ2-1; D remains ambiguous. V lost 3 bases to trimming and J lost 4 bases, with 10 bases between them. This CDR3 has 14 amino acids. Germline V CDR1 and CDR2: SGHTA, FQGNSA.

This clonotype was seen repeatedly, ten times or more. V is TRBV12-3 or TRBV12-4 and J is TRBJ2-7; TRBD1 aligns across 9 bases. This CDR3 spans 18 amino acids. The ends lost 0 bases at V and 0 bases at J; junction bases unmatched: 9. Here the CDR3 reads CASSLAPGQGLSSYEQYF. The CDR3 DNA follows: TGTGCCAGCAGTTTAGCGCCGGGACAGGGCCTTAGCTCCTACGAGCAGTACTTC.

This clonotype was picked up many times. The CDR3 sequence is CASRPGLAGVDTQYF. CDR3 bases: TGTGCCAGCAGACCGGGACTAGCGGGAGTAGATACGCAGTATTTT. The chain employs TRBV6-2 or TRBV6-3 and TRBJ2-3, with 14 bases identical to TRBD2. The CDR3 sequence is 15 residues long. Germline V gives CDR1 MNHEY, CDR2 SVGEGT. V lost 6 bases, J lost 5 bases, and 4 bases stayed unmatched.

There are a few counts of this clonotype. The chain couples TRBV12-3 or TRBV12-4 to TRBJ2-1; 8 bases fit TRBD2. The J segment lost 9 bases and the V segment lost 5 bases, leaving 6 bases of the junction unmatched. This CDR3 contains 13 residues. The CDR3 bases are TGTGCCAGCAGTATTAGCGGGAAGGGTGAGCAGTTCTTC. Translated: CASSISGKGEQFF.

The sample holds a few counts of this clonotype. V is TRBV28 and J is TRBJ1-1; no reliable D call. V was shortened by 3 bases and J by 7 bases, with 9 bases between the two germline ends. Looked up from germline, CDR1 is MDHEN and CDR2 is SYDVKM. The CDR3 spans 12 residues. CDR3 region: CASSLGGIEAFF. In nucleotides, the CDR3 is TGTGCCAGCAGTTTGGGCGGGATTGAAGCTTTCTTT.

This clonotype has at least ten counts. V is TRBV5-1 and J is TRBJ2-1; 13 nucleotides agree with TRBD2. The CDR3 spans 14 residues. Trimming took 9 bases from V and 14 from J; bases not matched to a gene: 14. CDR1 is SGHRS, CDR2 YFSETQ, per germline. The CDR3 protein is CATSVGTSGAPEFF. The CDR3 nucleotides read TGCGCCACCTCGGTAGGGACTAGCGGGGCTCCGGAGTTCTTC.

The chain joins TRBV4-1 to TRBJ2-5; D not resolved. The germline gives CDR1 MGHRA, CDR2 YSYEKL. Trimming cost V 5 bases and J 5 bases, with 21 bases left between them. The CDR3 sequence is 16 residues long. The chain's CDR3 is CASSDLRRNVRETQYF. The CDR3 DNA reads as TGCGCCAGCAGCGATCTCCGTAGAAATGTGAGGGAGACCCAGTACTTC.

This clonotype was seen more than once but under ten times. V gene TRBV12-3 or TRBV12-4 combines with J gene TRBJ2-2, with 8 positions matching TRBD2. V was clipped by 7 bases and J by 4 bases; unmatched bases: 14. The CDR3 is 17 residues long. The CDR3 loop reads CASKPPLGAGVTGELFF. CDR3 nucleotide sequence: TGTGCCAGCAAACCACCCCTCGGAGCGGGGGTCACCGGGGAGCTGTTTTTT.

This rearrangement joins TRBV4-3 to TRBJ2-1; a possible D gene is TRBD2 (6 bases). V was shortened by 0 bases and J by 6 bases, with 12 bases between the two germline ends. The CDR3 sequence is 15 residues long. From germline, CDR1 is LGHNA and CDR2 YSLEER. In DNA, the CDR3 is TGCGCCAGCAGCCAAGAGGGGGGACTGTTCAATGAGCAGTTCTTC. This gives the protein CASSQEGGLFNEQFF.

This clonotype was picked up a small number of times. This chain uses TRBV9 with TRBJ1-6; 9 bases are shared with TRBD1. Looked up from germline, CDR1 is SGDLS and CDR2 is YYNGEE. After removal of 0 bases from V and 8 bases from J, the junction contained 3 bases not matched to a gene. This CDR3 comprises 15 residues. Written as DNA, the CDR3 is TGTGCCAGCAGCGTAGGGACAGGGGAGGATTCACCCCTCCACTTT. This translates into CASSVGTGEDSPLHF.

V gene TRBV4-1 combines with J gene TRBJ2-7; D unclear. Trimming cost V 1 base and J 3 bases, with 7 bases left between them. Germline V gives CDR1 MGHRA, CDR2 YSYEKL. This CDR3 is built from 13 residues. The CDR3, as DNA: TGCGCCAGCAGCCAAGTCGACAACTACGAGCAGTACTTC. Its translation is CASSQVDNYEQYF.

CDR3 in amino acids: CASSYSTGPNYGYTF. CDR3 sequence (DNA): TGTGCCAGCAGTTACTCCACAGGTCCTAACTATGGCTACACCTTC. The rearrangement uses TRBV6-5 and TRBJ1-2, with D possibly being TRBD1 (5 bases). This CDR3 is 15 amino acids long. The germline CDR1 and CDR2 sequences are MNHEY and SVGAGI. V was cut by 0 bases and J by 0 bases, with 8 bases left in between.

This clonotype was observed at least ten times. The CDR3 here is CASSPKGGLPRRGDTQYF. CDR3 DNA: TGTGCCAGCAGCCCTAAGGGGGGACTACCCCGCCGGGGGGATACGCAGTATTTT. The chain employs TRBV9 and TRBJ2-3; D may be TRBD2 (7 bases). CDR1 and CDR2 from the germline V gene are SGDLS and YYNGEE. The CDR3 has 18 residues. V lost 4 bases and J 6 bases, leaving 27 bases between the germline ends.

The chain combines TRBV5-1 with TRBJ2-7; D uncertain. CDR1 and CDR2 from the germline V gene are SGHRS and YFSETQ. V shed 2 bases and J shed 7 bases, with 10 bases lying between them. This CDR3 has 12 residues. This CDR3 is CASSFSGPEQYF. CDR3 sequence (DNA): TGCGCCAGCAGCTTTTCGGGTCCGGAGCAGTACTTC.

This clonotype has more than one count but fewer than ten. V and J are TRBV7-2 and TRBJ1-4; maybe TRBD1 (5 bases). From germline, CDR1 is SGHTA and CDR2 FQGNSA. This CDR3 contains 16 residues. V dropped 1 base and J dropped 7 bases, with 16 bases sitting between them. CDR3 region: CASSLVAGWATEKLFF. The DNA of the CDR3 is TGTGCCAGCAGCTTAGTCGCAGGGTGGGCAACTGAAAAACTGTTTTTT.

A few counts support this clonotype. This chain connects TRBV4-2 to TRBJ2-5, with D possibly being TRBD1 (6 bases). Trimming left V 1 base short and J 5 bases short, with 14 bases between. The germline V gene encodes CDR1 LGHNA and CDR2 YNFKEQ. The CDR3 length is 15 residues. As DNA, the CDR3 is TGTGCCAGCAGCCAAGTTGCACAGGGCGGGGAGACCCAGTACTTC. This translates into CASSQVAQGGETQYF.

This clonotype turned up a few times. The chain is built from TRBV20-1 and TRBJ1-5, with 11 bases fitting TRBD1. The germline CDR1 and CDR2 sequences are DFQATT and SNEGSKA (reference sequence). V shed 6 bases, J shed 2 bases, and the junction held 3 bases outside the gene matches. This CDR3 spans 14 amino acids. CDR3 sequence reads: CSARTGGRNQPQHF. CDR3 DNA: TGCAGTGCCCGGACAGGGGGCCGCAATCAGCCCCAGCATTTT.

V and J are TRBV11-2 and TRBJ2-4; 9 bases map to TRBD1. Per the germline V gene, CDR1 is SGHAT and CDR2 is FQNNGV. V dropped 7 bases and J dropped 1; count of bases not matched to a gene: 20. The CDR3 loop spans 20 amino acids. CDR3 DNA sequence: TGTGCCAGCAAACCCCCTCCCGGGGGACAGGGATTCGTGGCCAAAAACATTCAGTACTTC. Amino acid sequence: CASKPPPGGQGFVAKNIQYF.

There are a few counts of this clonotype. CDR3 DNA sequence: TGTGCCACCAGCAGAGCAATAGGGACAGCAAGTAATGAAAAACTGTTTTTT. Translated: CATSRAIGTASNEKLFF. This sequence joins TRBV15 and TRBJ1-4; 7 positions match TRBD1. J lost 4 bases, V lost 1 base, and 9 bases had no gene match. The CDR3 is made up of 17 amino acids. Per the germline V gene, CDR1 is LNHNV and CDR2 is YYDKDF (reference sequence).

The rearrangement links TRBV25-1 to TRBJ2-1; D not certain. There are 11 residues in the CDR3. Deletions cut 1 base from V and 12 bases from J, with 7 bases between. Germline loops: CDR1 MGHDK, CDR2 SYGVNS. As DNA, the CDR3 is TGTGCCAGCAGTGAATTCGGAAGGCAGTTCTTC. Its translation is CASSEFGRQFF. Supplemented by reference TRBV25-1 and TRBJ2-1, the full variable domain reads EADIYQTPRYLVIGTGKKITLECSQTMGHDKMYWYQQDPGMELHLIHYSYGVNSTEKGDLSSESTVSRIRTEHFPLTLESARPSHTSQYLCASSEFGRQFFGPGTRLTVL.